The 14 T cell receptor beta chains given below trace back to one sample, sequenced in a study of CD8+CD57+ T cells in acquired aplastic anemia. Individuals selected for sequencing had exhibited CD8+CD57+ cell expansion on flow cytometry. Template material for TCR beta VDJ and CDR3 profiling consisted of genomic DNA. TCRdb re-called the reads with MiXCR, one entry per CDR3 protein. The sample includes 150,000 or so distinct CDR3 sequences, just over 50% seen only once; the top ten take around 12%. Sequencing used sorted CD4+, CD8+, or CD8+CD57+ T cells (not recorded which) from PBMCs. The source of these receptors is a human donor with aplastic anemia.

This clonotype was seen repeatedly, ten times or more. This chain uses TRBV4-1 with TRBJ2-7, with 7 bases aligning to TRBD1. CDR1 and CDR2 (germline): MGHRA, YSYEKL. The ends lost 2 bases at V and 3 bases at J; junction bases unmatched: 1. The CDR3 is 13 amino acids. CDR3: CASSQRQGYEQYF. The CDR3 region has the DNA TGCGCCAGCAGCCAACGACAGGGCTACGAGCAGTACTTC.

This chain links TRBV4-2 with TRBJ1-5; 7 nucleotides match TRBD1. The CDR3 extends over 16 amino acids. The V gene's germline CDR1 is LGHNA and CDR2 YNFKEQ. The V gene end was trimmed by 0 bases and the J gene end by 5 bases; junction bases not matched to a gene: 7. In DNA form, the CDR3 reads TGTGCCAGCAGCCAAGATCTAGTACAGGGGCATCAGCCCCAGCATTTT. Protein: CASSQDLVQGHQPQHF.

The rearrangement joins TRBV11-2 to TRBJ2-7; perhaps TRBD1 as D (6 bases). The CDR3 runs 16 residues. Trimming took 0 bases from V and 2 from J, leaving 14 bases between them. CDR1 and CDR2 (germline): SGHAT, FQNNGV. DNA for the CDR3: TGTGCCAGCAGCTTAGATTACGGGCAGGGGACCTACGAGCAGTACTTC. Encoded protein: CASSLDYGQGTYEQYF.

As concerns this clonotype: A clone one base away is much larger, so this may be a read error. J is TRBJ1-4 and V is TRBV7-6; D perhaps matches TRBD1 (5 bases). This CDR3 spans 16 amino acids. Germline assignment: CDR1 SGHVS and CDR2 FNYEAQ. As DNA, the CDR3 is TGTGCCAGCAGCTTAGGGGGCGTGGGAACTAATGAAAAACCGTTTTTT. Residues: CASSLGGVGTNEKPFF.

The V call is TRBV19, the J call TRBJ1-1; D is undetermined. V shed 7 bases and J shed 4 bases, with 10 bases lying between them. CDR3 length: 12 residues. CDR1 and CDR2 from the germline V gene are LNHDA and SQIVND (reference sequence). The CDR3 bases are TGTGCCAGTAACTACGGTGGCACTGAAGCTTTCTTT. It encodes CASNYGGTEAFF. Full variable domain (remainder filled in from reference TRBV19 and TRBJ1-1): DGGITQSPKYLFRKEGQNVTLSCEQNLNHDAMYWYRQDPGQGLRLIYYSQIVNDFQKGDIAEGYSVSREKKESFPLTVTSAQKNPTAFYLCASNYGGTEAFFGQGTRLTVV.

The CDR3 DNA sequence: TGTGCCAGCAGCTTAGCAAGTGGTGCGGATCAGCCCCAGCATTTT. It translates to CASSLASGADQPQHF. The rearrangement links TRBV7-9 to TRBJ1-5; D not resolved. The CDR3 runs 15 residues. The germline V and J ends were trimmed by 0 bases and 5 bases, with 11 bases remaining between them. The germline CDR1 and CDR2 sequences are SEHNR and FQNEAQ (reference sequence).

CDR3 sequence reads: CASSLQGGGGYTF. For the CDR3, the DNA is TGTGCCAGCAGCTTACAGGGGGGTGGTGGCTACACCTTC. The genes are TRBV5-6 and TRBJ1-2; TRBD1 aligns across 8 bases. The CDR3 has 13 residues. From germline, CDR1 is SGHDT and CDR2 YYEEEE. J gave up 7 bases and V 2 bases, and 4 bases lay outside the gene matches.

The J gene is TRBJ1-6, the V gene TRBV10-3; the D is unclear. CDR1 and CDR2 from the germline V gene are ENHRY and SYGVKD. The V end was cut by 10 bases, the J end by 5 bases, with 9 bases between. This CDR3 is built from 12 residues. The DNA for the CDR3 is TGTGCCAGCGCGGTAAATAATTCACCCCTCCACTTT. Translated: CASAVNNSPLHF.

The CDR3 region has the DNA TGCAGTGCTAGAGATGGACGGACCAACACAGATACGCAGTATTTT. Its protein is CSARDGRTNTDTQYF. V gene TRBV20-1 combines with J gene TRBJ2-3; D unresolved. Trimming shortened V by 0 bases and J by 2 bases, and 12 bases separated the two germline ends. The CDR3 is made up of 15 amino acids. Germline V gene lookup returns CDR1 DFQATT and CDR2 SNEGSKA (reference sequence).

The chain uses TRBV20-1 and TRBJ2-1, with 12 positions matching TRBD1. CDR1 is DFQATT and CDR2 is SNEGSKA in the germline V gene (reference sequence). V was clipped by 8 bases and J by 5 bases; unmatched bases: 13. CDR3 length: 16 residues. CDR3 in amino acids: CSQDARGQGAHNEQFF. In DNA, the CDR3 is TGCAGTCAAGATGCTAGGGGACAGGGGGCCCACAATGAGCAGTTCTTC.

The genes are TRBV7-2 and TRBJ2-7; 10 bases agree with TRBD1. The V gene end was trimmed by 4 bases and the J gene end by 3 bases; junction bases not matched to a gene: 3. The CDR3 runs 14 residues. The germline CDR1 and CDR2 sequences are SGHTA and FQGNSA. The CDR3, as DNA: TGTGCCAGCAGCTCGGGACAGGGGAACTACGAGCAGTACTTC. It codes for CASSSGQGNYEQYF.

This chain connects TRBV19 to TRBJ1-6; D may be TRBD1 (5 bases). The CDR3 loop spans 14 amino acids. Trimming removed 9 bases from V and 5 bases from J, with 14 bases in between. Germline V lookup: CDR1 LNHDA, CDR2 SQIVND (reference sequence). In nucleotides, the CDR3 is TGTGCCAGCCGCCTGGGGCAGAATAATTCACCCCTCCACTTT. This codes for CASRLGQNNSPLHF.

V and J are TRBV10-3 and TRBJ2-7; D uncertain. Germline CDR1 and CDR2: ENHRY and SYGVKD. The CDR3 length is 14 residues. The V end was cut by 4 bases, the J end by 1 base, with 11 bases between. CDR3 sequence reads: CAISVATQSYEQYF. The CDR3 bases are TGTGCCATCAGTGTGGCAACCCAATCCTACGAGCAGTACTTC.

This chain uses TRBV10-3 with TRBJ2-3; TRBD2 might be the D (7 bases). This CDR3 comprises 17 residues. Trimming pared 3 bases from V and 2 bases from J, leaving 18 bases between. Germline CDR1 ENHRY, CDR2 SYGVKD. CDR3 sequence: CAISDVFPGGPTDTQYF. DNA of the CDR3: TGTGCCATCAGTGATGTCTTCCCGGGGGGCCCCACAGATACGCAGTATTTT.